Each of the 11 T cell receptor beta chains below was sequenced from the same sample in a study of T-cell reconstitution after alpha-beta-depleted transplantation in children (dated by TCRdb to 2016 to 2017). The treatment or condition label here, explained by the study, means: allogeneic hematopoietic cell transplantation with graft depleted of TCRalphabeta T cells and CD19 B cells. The method was PCR. The run used an Illumina HiSeq 2500. To normalize quantification of the TCRbeta repertoire, the TCR libraries were built with molecular barcoding that relied on unique molecular identifiers. TCRdb reanalyzed the raw reads on its own, using fastp at Q25 for trimming and MiXCR for clone calling, and kept in-frame beta chains. A single entry per CDR3 protein holds the most common genes and DNA from its merged rows. Present in this sample are about 260,000 distinct CDR3 sequences, roughly 8.2% of which were seen just once. Together, the top ten hold about 6.4% of the sample.

The sample here was PBMCs, mostly from graft donor cells, taken 180 days after TCRalphabeta/CD19-depleted stem cell transplant. The source of these receptors is a male patient between 10 and 17 years old who had a stem cell transplant for acute lymphoblastic leukemia, so the T cells may come from the graft donor.

This clonotype was recorded many times. This rearrangement joins TRBV7-7 to TRBJ2-5; D is perhaps TRBD1 (5 bases). The CDR3 has 16 residues. Germline CDR1 reads SSHAT; CDR2 reads FNYEAQ (reference sequence). Trimming stripped 2 bases from V and 1 base from J, with 14 bases between. DNA for the CDR3: TGTGCCAGCAGCTTACGGTCGATGGGGCCCCAAGAGACCCAGTACTTC. This translates into CASSLRSMGPQETQYF.

This clonotype was counted many times. The chain recombines TRBV19 with TRBJ1-5, with D possibly being TRBD1 (6 bases). V was shortened by 5 bases and J by 1 base, with 18 bases between the two germline ends. The germline V gene encodes CDR1 LNHDA and CDR2 SQIVND (reference sequence). The CDR3 is made up of 17 amino acids. The CDR3 is CASSFLQGSESNQPQHF. The CDR3 DNA sequence: TGTGCCAGTAGTTTCTTACAGGGTTCGGAAAGCAATCAGCCCCAGCATTTT.

This clonotype has ten or more counts. The rearrangement uses TRBV3-1 and TRBJ2-5; D remains unclear. The CDR3 consists of 12 residues. With 0 bases removed from V and 10 bases from J, the gap between germline ends came to 9 bases. Germline CDR1 and CDR2: LGHDT and YNNKEL (reference sequence). The CDR3 DNA reads as TGTGCCAGCAGCCAAGATCTCTCCAACCAGTACTTC. Protein product: CASSQDLSNQYF.

This clonotype occurred many times. This sequence joins TRBV7-3 and TRBJ1-1; 8 bases fit TRBD1. V lost 0 bases and J lost 7; bases outside the gene matches: 4. The CDR3 is 14 residues long. Looked up from germline, CDR1 is SGHTA and CDR2 is FQGTGA. The CDR3 DNA follows: TGTGCCAGCAGCTTAACGGACAGGGAATGTGAAGCTTTCTTT. Translated: CASSLTDRECEAFF.

This clonotype was counted at least ten times. V gene TRBV6-1 combines with J gene TRBJ2-7; TRBD1 matches at 7 bases. V was clipped by 6 bases and J by 0 bases; unmatched bases: 2. The CDR3 totals 13 residues. In germline, CDR1 is MNHNS, CDR2 SASEGT. The CDR3 sequence: CASRGDSSYEQYF. CDR3 in DNA: TGTGCCAGCAGGGGGGACAGCTCCTACGAGCAGTACTTC.

The sample holds many counts of this clonotype. The chain links TRBV7-2 to TRBJ2-3, with a possible D match to TRBD1 (6 bases). Germline lookup yields CDR1 SGHTA and CDR2 FQGNSA. Trimming took off 3 bases at V and 3 bases at J, with 7 bases between the two ends. CDR3 length equals 13 residues. For the CDR3, the DNA is TGTGCCAGCAGCTTCGGGACAACAGATACGCAGTATTTT. Protein product: CASSFGTTDTQYF. Full variable domain (remainder filled in from reference TRBV7-2 and TRBJ2-3): GAGVSQSPSNKVTEKGKDVELRCDPISGHTALYWYRQSLGQGLEFLIYFQGNSAPDKSGLPSDRFSAERTGGSVSTLTIQRTQQEDSAVYLCASSFGTTDTQYFGPGTRLTVL.

This clonotype has at least ten counts. The gene calls are TRBV9 and TRBJ2-5; 11 nucleotides agree with TRBD2. Per the germline V gene, CDR1 is SGDLS and CDR2 is YYNGEE. Unmatched junction bases numbered 5, after V lost 1 base and J lost 0 bases. This CDR3 has 17 residues. CDR3 amino acids: CASSVSRLAGNQETQYF. The CDR3 region has the DNA TGTGCCAGCAGCGTATCCCGACTAGCGGGAAACCAAGAGACCCAGTACTTC.

V gene TRBV10-3 combines with J gene TRBJ2-1, with 10 bases identical to TRBD2. Germline CDR1 ENHRY, CDR2 SYGVKD. This CDR3 has 19 residues. V shed 5 bases and J 4 bases; nucleotides not matched to a gene: 17. The CDR3 DNA is TGTGCCATCAGTTTACCTCCCCCGCCGGGACTAGCGAGGTACAATGAGCAGTTCTTC. The encoded protein is CAISLPPPPGLARYNEQFF.

This clonotype was picked up many times. V usage is TRBV5-6 and J usage is TRBJ2-3; TRBD1 aligns across 9 bases. This CDR3 region has 15 residues. Germline CDR1 reads SGHDT; CDR2 reads YYEEEE. The V gene end was trimmed by 2 bases and the J gene end by 4 bases; junction bases not matched to a gene: 5. For the CDR3, the DNA is TGTGCCAGCAGCTTCATGACAGGGGGACCAGATACGCAGTATTTT. It is translated as CASSFMTGGPDTQYF.

This clonotype was counted ten times or more. The chain employs TRBV12-3 or TRBV12-4 and TRBJ1-1; TRBD1 matches at 7 bases. The ends lost 6 bases at V and 1 base at J; junction bases unmatched: 2. CDR3 length equals 13 residues. The CDR3 here is CASRRQGNTEAFF. CDR3 nucleotides: TGTGCCAGCAGACGACAGGGGAACACTGAAGCTTTCTTT.

In the case of this clonotype: This may come from a read error, since a much larger clone is one base off. The V and J genes are TRBV5-8 and TRBJ1-2, with TRBD1 matching 7 bases. This CDR3 is 14 amino acids long. The V gene end was trimmed by 0 bases and the J gene end by 8 bases; junction bases not matched to a gene: 7. Germline-derived CDR1 and CDR2 are SGHTS and YDEGEE. For the CDR3, the DNA is TGTGCCAGCAGCTTGGCCGAAGCGACAGGGGGCTACACCTTC. Protein product: CASSLAEATGGYTF.